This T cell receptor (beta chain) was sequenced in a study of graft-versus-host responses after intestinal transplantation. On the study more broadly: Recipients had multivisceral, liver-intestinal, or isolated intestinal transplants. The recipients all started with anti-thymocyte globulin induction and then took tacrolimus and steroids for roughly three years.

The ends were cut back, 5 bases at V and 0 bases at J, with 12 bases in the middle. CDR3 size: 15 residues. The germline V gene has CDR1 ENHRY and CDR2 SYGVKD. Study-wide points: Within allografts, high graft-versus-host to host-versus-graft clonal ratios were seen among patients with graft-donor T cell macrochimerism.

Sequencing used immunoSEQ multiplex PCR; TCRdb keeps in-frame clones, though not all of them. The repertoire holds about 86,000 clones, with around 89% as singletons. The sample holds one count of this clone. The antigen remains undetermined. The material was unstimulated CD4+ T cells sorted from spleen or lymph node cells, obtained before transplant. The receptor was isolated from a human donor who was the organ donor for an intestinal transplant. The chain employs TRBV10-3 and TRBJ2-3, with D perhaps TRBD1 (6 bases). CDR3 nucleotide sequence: TGTGCCATCAGTCAAAACGGACAGAGCACAGATACGCAGTATTTT. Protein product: CAISQNGQSTDTQYF.